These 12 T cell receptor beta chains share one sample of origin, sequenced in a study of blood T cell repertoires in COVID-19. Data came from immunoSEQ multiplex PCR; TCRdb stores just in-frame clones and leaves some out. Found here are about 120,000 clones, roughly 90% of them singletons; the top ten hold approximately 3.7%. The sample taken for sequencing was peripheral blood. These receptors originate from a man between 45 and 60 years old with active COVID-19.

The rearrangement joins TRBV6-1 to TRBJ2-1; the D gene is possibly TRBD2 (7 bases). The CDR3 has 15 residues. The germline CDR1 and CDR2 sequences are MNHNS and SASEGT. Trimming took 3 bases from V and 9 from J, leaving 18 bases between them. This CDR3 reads CASSESGGAFGEQFF. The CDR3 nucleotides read TGTGCCAGCAGTGAGAGTGGGGGGGCTTTTGGTGAGCAGTTCTTC.

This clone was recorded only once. The CDR3 DNA reads TGTGCCAGTAGTATAGATGGGCGGGGCGGGGAGCTGTTTTTT. Protein product: CASSIDGRGGELFF. This chain links TRBV19 with TRBJ2-2; D perhaps matches TRBD2 (6 bases). The V and J ends lost 0 bases and 7 bases respectively, with 9 bases between them. Germline assignment: CDR1 LNHDA and CDR2 SQIVND (reference sequence). The CDR3 runs 14 residues.

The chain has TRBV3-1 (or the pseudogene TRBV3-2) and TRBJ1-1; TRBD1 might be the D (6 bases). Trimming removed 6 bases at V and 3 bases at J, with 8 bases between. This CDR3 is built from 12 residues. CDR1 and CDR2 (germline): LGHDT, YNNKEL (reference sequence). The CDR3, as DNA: TGTGCCAGCAGGGACAGTTACACTGAAGCTTTCTTT. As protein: CASRDSYTEAFF.

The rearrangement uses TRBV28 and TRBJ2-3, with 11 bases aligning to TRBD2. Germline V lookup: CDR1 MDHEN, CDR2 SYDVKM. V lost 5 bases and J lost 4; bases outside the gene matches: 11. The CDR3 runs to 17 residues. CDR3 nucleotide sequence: TGTGCCAGCAGTGCATCTTTGGGACTAGCGGCACCAGATACGCAGTATTTT. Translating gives CASSASLGLAAPDTQYF.

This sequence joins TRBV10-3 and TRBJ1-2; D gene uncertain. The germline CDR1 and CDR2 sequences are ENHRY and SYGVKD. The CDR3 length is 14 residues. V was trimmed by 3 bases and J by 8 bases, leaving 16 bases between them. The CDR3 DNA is TGTGCCATCAGTGAAAATCTCAACAGAGGGGGCTACACCTTC. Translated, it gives CAISENLNRGGYTF.

In nucleotides, the CDR3 is TGTGCCAGCTCACCGGGACAGACCGGGGAGCTGTTTTTT. Protein: CASSPGQTGELFF. The chain joins TRBV18 to TRBJ2-2; 7 bases align to TRBD1. V lost 3 bases, J lost 5 bases, and 0 bases stayed unmatched. This CDR3 region has 13 residues. The V gene's germline CDR1 is KGHSH and CDR2 LQKENI.

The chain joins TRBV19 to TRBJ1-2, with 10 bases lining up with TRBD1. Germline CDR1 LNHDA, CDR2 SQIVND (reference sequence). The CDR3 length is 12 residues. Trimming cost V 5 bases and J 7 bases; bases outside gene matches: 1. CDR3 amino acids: CASSRTGGGYTF. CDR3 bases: TGTGCCAGTAGTCGGACAGGGGGTGGCTACACCTTC.

The CDR3 region has the DNA TGTGCCAGCAGTCGACGGACAGGGGGATTACAAGAGACCCAGTACTTC. Its translation is CASSRRTGGLQETQYF. The rearrangement joins TRBV6-6 to TRBJ2-5; 10 bases are shared with TRBD1. The germline V gene encodes CDR1 MNHNY and CDR2 SVGAGI (reference sequence). V shed 5 bases and J 2 bases; nucleotides not matched to a gene: 8. The CDR3 totals 16 residues.

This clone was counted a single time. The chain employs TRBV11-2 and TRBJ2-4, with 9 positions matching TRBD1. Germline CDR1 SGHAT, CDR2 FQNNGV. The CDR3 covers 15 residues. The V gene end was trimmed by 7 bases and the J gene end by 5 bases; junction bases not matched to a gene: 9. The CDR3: CASIRGTGSENIQYF. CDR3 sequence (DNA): TGTGCCAGCATCAGGGGGACAGGGAGCGAAAACATTCAGTACTTC.

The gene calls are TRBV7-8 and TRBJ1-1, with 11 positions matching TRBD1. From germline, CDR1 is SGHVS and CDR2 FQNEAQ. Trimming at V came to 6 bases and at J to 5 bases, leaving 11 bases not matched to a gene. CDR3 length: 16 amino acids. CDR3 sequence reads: CASSLDRGRRATEAFF. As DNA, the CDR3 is TGTGCCAGCAGTCTGGACAGGGGGCGACGGGCGACTGAAGCTTTCTTT.

As DNA, the CDR3 is TGTGCCAGCAGCCCCGGCGTTAGAGGTCAGCCCCAGCATTTT. Encoded protein: CASSPGVRGQPQHF. The genes are TRBV7-9 and TRBJ1-5; D not certain. The CDR3 consists of 14 residues. V shed 5 bases and J shed 6 bases, with 14 bases lying between them. Germline CDR1 is SEHNR and CDR2 is FQNEAQ (reference sequence).

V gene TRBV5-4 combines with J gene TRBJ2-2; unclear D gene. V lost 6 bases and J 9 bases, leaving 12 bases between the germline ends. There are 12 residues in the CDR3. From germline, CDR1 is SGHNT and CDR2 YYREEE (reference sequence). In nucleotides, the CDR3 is TGTGCCAGCAACCCTCTGGCCCGGGAGCTGTTTTTT. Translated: CASNPLARELFF.